Following are 23 T cell receptor beta chains from one sample sequenced in a study of T cell responses to AZD1222 COVID-19 vaccine. Profiling relied on immunoSEQ multiplex PCR, and the TCRdb table lists in-frame clones only, not all of them. The sample carries 98,000 or so clones, about 91% recorded once. This specimen consisted of peripheral blood, obtained on day 0 of AZD1222 vaccination. Source of these receptors: an adult in good health.

The rearrangement links TRBV9 to TRBJ2-3; the D gene is possibly TRBD2 (6 bases). Germline V lookup: CDR1 SGDLS, CDR2 YYNGEE. V gave up 4 bases and J gave up 0 bases, with 15 bases separating them. The CDR3 totals 16 residues. CDR3: CASSPGTAPSTDTQYF. The CDR3 bases are TGTGCCAGCAGCCCAGGGACTGCTCCTAGCACAGATACGCAGTATTTT.

The gene calls are TRBV7-2 and TRBJ1-2, with 8 bases lining up with TRBD1. V lost 4 bases, J lost 7 bases, and 5 bases stayed unmatched. There are 13 residues in the CDR3. The germline V gene encodes CDR1 SGHTA and CDR2 FQGNSA. CDR3 in amino acids: CASSSGQGGGYTF. The CDR3 bases are TGTGCCAGCAGCTCCGGACAGGGTGGTGGCTACACCTTC.

The chain couples TRBV15 to TRBJ1-1, with D hard to call. Germline V gene sequence: CDR1 LNHNV, CDR2 YYDKDF (reference sequence). This CDR3 is 16 amino acids long. V lost 0 bases to trimming and J lost 4 bases, with 15 bases between them. CDR3 DNA: TGTGCCACCAGCAGAGATATCGGGCGACGGGGCACTGAAGCTTTCTTT. Residues: CATSRDIGRRGTEAFF.

This chain links TRBV7-9 with TRBJ1-6; perhaps TRBD1 as D (5 bases). Germline V lookup: CDR1 SEHNR, CDR2 FQNEAQ (reference sequence). The CDR3 contains 14 residues. The V end lost 5 bases, the J end lost 10 bases, and 15 bases lay between the germline ends. The CDR3 DNA is TGTGCCAGCAGCCCCCCCGGAGGGGTCTCACCCCTCCACTTT. Protein product: CASSPPGGVSPLHF.

The rearrangement uses TRBV5-3 and TRBJ1-2; the D is unclear. TRBV5-3 is assigned to the ORF class and has an uncertain function. The CDR3 totals 14 residues. V was cut by 0 bases and J by 3 bases, with 9 bases left in between. This CDR3 is CARSLVGKDYGYTF. Here the CDR3 DNA reads TGTGCCAGAAGCTTGGTAGGGAAGGACTATGGCTACACCTTC.

This clone is a singleton in its sample. V gene TRBV10-3 combines with J gene TRBJ2-7; 8 bases fit TRBD1. In germline, CDR1 is ENHRY, CDR2 SYGVKD. V trimming: 8 bases; J trimming: 1 base; junction bases outside the gene matches: 13. This CDR3 has 16 residues. This CDR3 reads CAIGLTRGPISYEQYF. CDR3 DNA sequence: TGTGCCATCGGGCTAACCAGGGGGCCAATTTCCTACGAGCAGTACTTC.

This clone was observed once. The chain is built from TRBV9 and TRBJ1-2; 9 bases fit TRBD1. This CDR3 spans 15 amino acids. Germline V gene sequence: CDR1 SGDLS, CDR2 YYNGEE. Trimming removed 4 bases from V and 5 bases from J; junction bases left unmatched: 9. CDR3 DNA: TGTGCCAGCAGCCCCGGGACAGGGAGCAGGTATGGCTACACCTTC. Translation: CASSPGTGSRYGYTF.

CDR3: CASSPGGTGTGYTF. As DNA, the CDR3 is TGTGCCAGCTCACCGGGTGGGACAGGGACTGGCTACACCTTC. V is TRBV18 and J is TRBJ1-2; 9 bases line up with TRBD1. This CDR3 contains 14 residues. Germline V lookup: CDR1 KGHSH, CDR2 LQKENI. Losses at the gene ends were 3 bases for V and 7 bases for J; bases not matched to a gene: 6.

This clone was counted once. The V and J genes are TRBV5-5 and TRBJ2-7; D remains unclear. The CDR3 covers 17 residues. Germline loops: CDR1 SGHKS, CDR2 YYEKEE (reference sequence). V was clipped by 0 bases and J by 0 bases, with 16 bases between them. CDR3: CASSLGWPGPSSYEQYF. CDR3 DNA sequence: TGTGCCAGCAGCTTGGGGTGGCCGGGTCCGAGCTCCTACGAGCAGTACTTC.

The rearrangement links TRBV2 to TRBJ2-1, with 11 nucleotides matching TRBD2. CDR3 length equals 16 residues. The trim removed 3 bases at V and 6 bases at J, leaving 7 bases unmatched. Germline CDR1 SNHLY, CDR2 FYNNEI. CDR3 amino acids: CASSDIPGLAVNEQFF. The CDR3 DNA follows: TGTGCCAGCAGTGACATTCCGGGACTAGCGGTCAATGAGCAGTTCTTC.

The chain links TRBV3-1 (or the pseudogene TRBV3-2) to TRBJ1-1, with D possibly matching TRBD1 (5 bases). The CDR3 covers 16 residues. Germline lookup yields CDR1 LGHDT and CDR2 YNNKEL (reference sequence). With 4 bases removed from V and 2 bases from J, the gap between germline ends came to 17 bases. The CDR3 DNA reads TGTGCCAGCAGCCTAGGTGGGGCGAGACTAAACACTGAAGCTTTCTTT. As protein: CASSLGGARLNTEAFF.

This sequence joins TRBV6-1 and TRBJ1-5; tentative D call: TRBD1 (6 bases). Looked up from germline, CDR1 is MNHNS and CDR2 is SASEGT. V was cut by 2 bases and J by 2 bases, with 10 bases left in between. CDR3 length: 15 amino acids. The CDR3 is CASSERGGGNQPQHF. The CDR3 DNA reads as TGTGCCAGCAGTGAACGGGGGGGCGGCAATCAGCCCCAGCATTTT.

The genes are TRBV18 and TRBJ2-2; 8 positions agree with TRBD1. CDR3 length: 15 amino acids. Germline V gene data show CDR1 as KGHSH and CDR2 as LQKENI. After removal of 3 bases from V and 1 base from J, the junction contained 1 base not matched to a gene. CDR3 protein: CASSPGTGNTGELFF. For the CDR3, the DNA is TGTGCCAGCTCACCGGGGACAGGGAACACCGGGGAGCTGTTTTTT.

The rearrangement joins TRBV24-1 to TRBJ1-3; perhaps TRBD1 as D (6 bases). In germline, CDR1 is KGHDR, CDR2 SFDVKD. The CDR3 sequence is 15 residues long. Trimming cost V 3 bases and J 1 base, with 9 bases left between them. CDR3 sequence reads: CATSDPGVSGNTIYF. Here the CDR3 DNA reads TGTGCCACCAGTGATCCAGGGGTTTCTGGAAACACCATATATTTT.

This clone was found a few times. The chain joins TRBV7-9 to TRBJ2-1, with D hard to call. Germline V gives CDR1 SEHNR, CDR2 FQNEAQ (reference sequence). This CDR3 is built from 15 residues. V lost 1 base to trimming and J lost 1 base, with 8 bases between them. CDR3 in DNA: TGTGCCAGCAGCTTAGATAGTGGGTCCTACAATGAGCAGTTCTTC. It encodes CASSLDSGSYNEQFF.

The V call is TRBV5-4, the J call TRBJ1-2, with D unresolved. The CDR3 runs to 13 residues. Looked up from germline, CDR1 is SGHNT and CDR2 is YYREEE (reference sequence). V gave up 6 bases and J gave up 4 bases, with 13 bases separating them. The CDR3 loop is CASKVGGGYGYTF. The CDR3 DNA is TGTGCCAGCAAGGTCGGAGGAGGCTATGGCTACACCTTC.

The CDR3 bases are TGCGCCAGCAGCCAAGGCGCCGGTGCTAGCGGGGACTACGAGCAGTACTTC. Translation gives CASSQGAGASGDYEQYF. V usage is TRBV4-1 and J usage is TRBJ2-7; 9 nucleotides align to TRBD2. V was clipped by 1 base and J by 3 bases; unmatched bases: 10. The CDR3 runs 17 residues. The germline CDR1 and CDR2 sequences are MGHRA and YSYEKL.

This clone was observed once. V and J are TRBV4-1 and TRBJ2-3, with D maybe TRBD2 (6 bases). V was clipped by 0 bases and J by 6 bases, with 16 bases between them. Germline CDR1 reads MGHRA; CDR2 reads YSYEKL. The CDR3 length is 16 residues. This CDR3 reads CASSQDERASVDTQYF. The CDR3 DNA follows: TGCGCCAGCAGCCAAGATGAGAGGGCTAGCGTGGATACGCAGTATTTT.

This clone was detected only once. This chain uses TRBV7-9 with TRBJ1-2, with TRBD1 matching over 10 bases. The CDR3 runs to 14 residues. J lost 6 bases, V lost 5 bases, and 6 bases had no gene match. Germline loops: CDR1 SEHNR, CDR2 FQNEAQ (reference sequence). DNA for the CDR3: TGTGCCAGCAGCATCAGGACAGGGGGGAATGGCTACACCTTC. Protein: CASSIRTGGNGYTF. Using reference TRBV7-9 and TRBJ1-2 for the parts outside the CDR3, the full variable domain is DTGVSQNPRHKITKRGQNVTFRCDPISEHNRLYWYRQTLGQGPEFLTYFQNEAQLEKSRLLSDRFSAERPKGSFSTLEIQRTEQGDSAMYLCASSIRTGGNGYTFGSGTRLTVV.

The chain has TRBV5-4 and TRBJ2-1; D perhaps matches TRBD1 (5 bases). Germline loops: CDR1 SGHNT, CDR2 YYREEE (reference sequence). The CDR3 has 15 residues. Deletions cut 4 bases from V and 0 bases from J, with 11 bases between. CDR3 protein: CASSPTVNSYNEQFF. In DNA form, the CDR3 reads TGTGCCAGCAGCCCGACAGTCAACTCCTACAATGAGCAGTTCTTC.

The chain is built from TRBV6-1 and TRBJ1-5, with unresolved D. CDR1 is MNHNS, CDR2 SASEGT, per germline. This CDR3 has 14 amino acids. V was trimmed by 1 base and J by 5 bases, leaving 9 bases between them. Here the CDR3 DNA reads TGTGCCAGCAGTGAAGGGAGCCCTTATCAGCCCCAGCATTTT. Amino acids: CASSEGSPYQPQHF.

V usage is TRBV19 and J usage is TRBJ1-2; 8 bases line up with TRBD1. There are 14 residues in the CDR3. From germline, CDR1 is LNHDA and CDR2 SQIVND (reference sequence). Trimming at V came to 8 bases and at J to 2 bases, leaving 7 bases not matched to a gene. CDR3 in amino acids: CASGGTGPNYGYTF. CDR3 DNA: TGTGCCAGTGGGGGGACAGGACCGAACTATGGCTACACCTTC.

This chain uses TRBV7-9 with TRBJ1-2, with TRBD1 matching over 8 bases. The CDR3 is 14 residues long. Germline CDR1 reads SEHNR; CDR2 reads FQNEAQ (reference sequence). J was trimmed by 4 bases and V by 6 bases; bases with no gene match: 7. Here the CDR3 reads CASSFRTGSYGYTF. The DNA of the CDR3 is TGTGCCAGCAGTTTTAGGACAGGGAGCTATGGCTACACCTTC.